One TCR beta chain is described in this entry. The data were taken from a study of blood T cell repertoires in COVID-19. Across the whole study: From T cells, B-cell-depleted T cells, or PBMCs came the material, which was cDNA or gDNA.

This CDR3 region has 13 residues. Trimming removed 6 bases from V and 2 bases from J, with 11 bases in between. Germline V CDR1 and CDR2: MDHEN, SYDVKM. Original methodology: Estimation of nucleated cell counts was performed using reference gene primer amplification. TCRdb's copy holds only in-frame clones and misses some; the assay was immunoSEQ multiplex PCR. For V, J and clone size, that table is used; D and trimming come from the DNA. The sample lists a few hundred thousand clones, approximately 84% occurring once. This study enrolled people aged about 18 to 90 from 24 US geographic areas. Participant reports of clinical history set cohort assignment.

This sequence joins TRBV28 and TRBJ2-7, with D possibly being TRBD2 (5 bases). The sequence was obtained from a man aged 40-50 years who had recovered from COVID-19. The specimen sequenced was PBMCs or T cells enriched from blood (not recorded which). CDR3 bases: TGTGCCAGCAGCCGGAGGACGGCCTACGAGCAGTACTTC. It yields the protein CASSRRTAYEQYF.